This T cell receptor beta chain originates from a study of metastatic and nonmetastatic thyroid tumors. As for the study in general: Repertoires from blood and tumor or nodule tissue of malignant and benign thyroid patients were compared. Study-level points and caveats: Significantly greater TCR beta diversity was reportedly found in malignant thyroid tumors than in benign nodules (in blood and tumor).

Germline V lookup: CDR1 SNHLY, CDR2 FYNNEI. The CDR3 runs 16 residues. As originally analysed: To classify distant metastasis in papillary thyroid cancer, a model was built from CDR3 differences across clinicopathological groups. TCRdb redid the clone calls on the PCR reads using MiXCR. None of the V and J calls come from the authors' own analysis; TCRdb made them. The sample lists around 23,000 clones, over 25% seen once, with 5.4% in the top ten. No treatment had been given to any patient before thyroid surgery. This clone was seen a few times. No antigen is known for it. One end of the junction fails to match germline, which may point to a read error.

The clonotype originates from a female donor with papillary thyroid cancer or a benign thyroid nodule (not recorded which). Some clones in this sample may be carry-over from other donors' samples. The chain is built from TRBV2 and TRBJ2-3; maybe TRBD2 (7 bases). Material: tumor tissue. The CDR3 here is CASSGGLSGGTGTQYF. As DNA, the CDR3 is TGTGCCAGCAGTGGGGGCCTATCGGGGGGCACAGGTACGCAGTATTTT.